A selection of T cell receptor beta chains follows, all from one sample in a study of PD-1 blockade in classical Hodgkin lymphoma. The method was immunoSEQ multiplex PCR; TCRdb's version includes in-frame clones alone and lacks a portion of them. The table includes some 24,000 clones, roughly 80% detected once. The material was peripheral blood mononuclear cells (PBMCs), obtained at baseline. These receptors all stem from a human donor with classical Hodgkin lymphoma. Both conserved end residues are part of each CDR3. The order of the fields is J gene, D gene, clone size, V gene, CDR3 DNA, CDR3 protein. D genes are given only for firm matches. For some rows the clone size is stated as once, few or many, or as a class when expanded; others skip it.

TRBJ2-7,TRBD1,NA,TRBV12-5,TGTGCTAGTGGTTTATCTGCCCTGGGCCAGGGGGCGGGCGAGCAGTACTTC,CASGLSALGQGAGEQYF
TRBJ2-3,NA,NA,TRBV6-1,TGTGCCACCTTATCAGGGGCTGGGACAGATACGCAGTATTTT,CATLSGAGTDTQYF
TRBJ1-1,NA,NA,TRBV6-1,TGTGCCAGCAGTGAAGGGACAGTGAACACTGAAGCTTTCTTT,CASSEGTVNTEAFF
TRBJ2-3,TRBD2,NA,TRBV27,TGTGCCAGCAGTTTTCGGACTAGCGGGGGCAGCCACTTCACAGATACGCAGTATTTT,CASSFRTSGGSHFTDTQYF
TRBJ1-5,NA,NA,TRBV11-2,TGTGCCAGCAGCTTAGAAGGGGGGGCGGGTCAGCCCCAGCATTTT,CASSLEGGAGQPQHF
TRBJ2-1,TRBD2,medium-sized,TRBV7-6,TGTGCCAGCAGCTTAGCCGGGACTAGCGGGGTGTTCTTC,CASSLAGTSGVFF
TRBJ2-3,TRBD2,once,TRBV7-2,TGTGCCAGCAGCTTAGAGACTAGCGGGGTGCATACGCAGTATTTT,CASSLETSGVHTQYF
TRBJ1-5,NA,NA,TRBV7-9,TGTGCCAGCAGCTTAGTTGGGCTGGAACAGCCCCAGCATTTT,CASSLVGLEQPQHF
TRBJ2-7,NA,medium-sized,TRBV6-1,TGTGCCAGCAGAGGATACTACGAGCAGTACTTC,CASRGYYEQYF
TRBJ1-5,TRBD1,few,TRBV10-2,TGCGCCAGCAGTGGGACAGGGAAAAATCAGCCCCAGCATTTT,CASSGTGKNQPQHF
TRBJ1-3,TRBD1,NA,TRBV6-5,TGTGCCAGCAGCCAACAGGGGAGCCCTGGAAACACCATATATTTT,CASSQQGSPGNTIYF
TRBJ2-7,NA,NA,TRBV9,TGTGCCAGCAGCGTAGCTACGGGCAGTTACGAGCAGTACTTC,CASSVATGSYEQYF
TRBJ2-7,NA,NA,TRBV30,TGTGCCTGGAGTGTGGGGGAGTACGAGCAGTACTTC,CAWSVGEYEQYF
TRBJ2-5,NA,NA,TRBV19,TGTGCCAGTAGTAGATCACAAGAGACCCAGTACTTC,CASSRSQETQYF
TRBJ1-4,TRBD1,NA,TRBV28,TGTGCCAGCAGGAACCAACAGGGGAAACTGTTTTTT,CASRNQQGKLFF
TRBJ2-3,TRBD2,NA,TRBV4-2,TGTGCCAGCAGGACAAGCGGGGGGGCAGGCACAGATACGCAGTATTTT,CASRTSGGAGTDTQYF
TRBJ2-1,NA,NA,TRBV2,TGTGCCAGCAGTGCAGGAAATGAGCAGTTCTTC,CASSAGNEQFF
TRBJ2-5,NA,NA,TRBV6-5,TGTGCCAGCAGCTCCCCTGGGGGGCAAGAGACCCAGTACTTC,CASSSPGGQETQYF
TRBJ1-2,NA,NA,TRBV6-6,TGTGCCAGCAGTAGGGTGAAATGGGAGGGCTACACCTTC,CASSRVKWEGYTF
TRBJ2-3,NA,few,TRBV19,TGTGCCAGTAGTAGGGCCGGGACATCGACAGATACGCAGTATTTT,CASSRAGTSTDTQYF
TRBJ1-1,NA,few,TRBV28,TGTGCCACCCAGCTCGAATTGAACACTGAAGCTTTCTTT,CATQLELNTEAFF
TRBJ2-7,NA,once,TRBV4-2,TGTGCCAGCAGCCAAGATTTGGGGAGCTCCTACGAGCAGTACTTC,CASSQDLGSSYEQYF
TRBJ2-7,TRBD1,NA,TRBV5-1,TGCGCCAGCAGCTTCGGCCTTGGCCCAGGGGGAAGCTACGAGCAGTACTTC,CASSFGLGPGGSYEQYF
TRBJ1-5,TRBD1,NA,TRBV30,TGTGCCTGGAGTATAAGACAGGGGAAACAGCCCCAGCATTTT,CAWSIRQGKQPQHF
TRBJ1-2,TRBD1,NA,TRBV29-1,TGCAGCGCGGGACAGATTAACTATGGCTACACCTTC,CSAGQINYGYTF